The clone carrying this T cell receptor beta chain rates as medium-sized. This record belongs to a study of OX40 agonist ivuxolimab in advanced cancers. CDR1 is MGHRA, CDR2 YSYEKL, per germline. The CDR3 is made up of 16 amino acids. The V gene end was trimmed by 6 bases and the J gene end by 4 bases; junction bases not matched to a gene: 7. Profiling relied on immunoSEQ multiplex PCR, and the TCRdb table lists in-frame clones only, not all of them. The top ten clones hold approximately 6.6% of a sample with about 55,000 clones, around nine tenths of them seen once. The receptor comes from an adult with an advanced solid tumor such as melanoma, head and neck, liver or kidney cancer. This specimen consisted of CD4+ or CD8+ T cells sorted from blood, obtained in a trial of the OX40 agonist ivuxolimab. The gene calls are TRBV4-1 and TRBJ2-7; 15 nucleotides match TRBD2. For the CDR3, the DNA is TGCGCCAGCAGACCGGGACTAGCGGGAGGATTGTACGAGCAGTACTTC. Translation: CASRPGLAGGLYEQYF.